What follows are 15 T cell receptor beta chains derived from one specimen sequenced in a study of OX40 agonist ivuxolimab in advanced cancers. Generated by immunoSEQ multiplex PCR, the TCRdb table keeps only in-frame clones and is missing some. The sample includes tens of thousands of clones, 80% to 90% of them seen just once. The sequencing used CD4+ or CD8+ T cells sorted from blood, collected in a trial of the OX40 agonist ivuxolimab. The receptors were gathered from an adult with an advanced solid tumor such as melanoma, head and neck, liver or kidney cancer.

V is TRBV30 and J is TRBJ1-1; the D is unclear. The V and J ends lost 1 base and 1 base respectively, with 4 bases between them. Germline V gene sequence: CDR1 GTSNPN, CDR2 SVGIG (reference sequence). The CDR3 totals 12 residues. The CDR3 is CAWSDQNTEAFF. In nucleotides, the CDR3 is TGTGCCTGGAGTGACCAGAACACTGAAGCTTTCTTT.

In its sample, this clone was seen once. The chain recombines TRBV11-2 with TRBJ2-2; 10 bases are shared with TRBD2. With 1 base clipped from V and 1 base from J, the junction kept 6 bases outside the gene matches. This CDR3 comprises 18 residues. Germline V lookup: CDR1 SGHAT, CDR2 FQNNGV. CDR3 residues: CASSLGPSGGVNTGELFF. As DNA, the CDR3 is TGTGCCAGCAGCTTAGGCCCTAGCGGGGGAGTGAACACCGGGGAGCTGTTTTTT.

This chain uses TRBV5-1 with TRBJ2-7; D gene unclear. The CDR3 loop spans 15 amino acids. Trimming removed 0 bases from V and 3 bases from J, with 13 bases in between. CDR1 and CDR2 from the germline V gene are SGHRS and YFSETQ. The CDR3 protein is CASSLEGSTFYEQYF. CDR3 bases: TGCGCCAGCAGCTTGGAAGGGTCTACTTTCTACGAGCAGTACTTC.

The V call is TRBV6-1, the J call TRBJ1-1, with unresolved D. The CDR3 consists of 15 residues. Germline V lookup: CDR1 MNHNS, CDR2 SASEGT. The V end was cut by 0 bases, the J end by 1 base, with 9 bases between. CDR3 bases: TGTGCCAGCAGTGAAGCGAGGATAGAGAACACTGAAGCTTTCTTT. Translating it yields CASSEARIENTEAFF.

The genes are TRBV28 and TRBJ2-7; D not certain. The CDR3 consists of 16 residues. Germline V gives CDR1 MDHEN, CDR2 SYDVKM. With 3 bases removed from V and 2 bases from J, the gap between germline ends came to 17 bases. DNA of the CDR3: TGTGCCAGCAGTTTTTCATACTCGGAGCTCACCTACGAGCAGTACTTC. It codes for CASSFSYSELTYEQYF.

The V gene is TRBV7-8, the J gene TRBJ1-1; 7 bases match TRBD1. The J segment lost 1 base and the V segment lost 0 bases, leaving 2 bases of the junction unmatched. This CDR3 contains 15 residues. Germline loops: CDR1 SGHVS, CDR2 FQNEAQ. CDR3 residues: CASSLARGPNTEAFF. CDR3 coding DNA: TGTGCCAGCAGCTTAGCGAGGGGGCCGAACACTGAAGCTTTCTTT.

J is TRBJ1-5 and V is TRBV19; D call uncertain. Trimming pared 6 bases from V and 4 bases from J, leaving 13 bases between. Germline CDR1 is LNHDA and CDR2 is SQIVND (reference sequence). This CDR3 comprises 14 residues. The chain's CDR3 is CASRIEVGNQPQHF. The CDR3 nucleotides are TGTGCCAGTAGGATCGAGGTCGGTAATCAGCCCCAGCATTTT.

This chain connects TRBV5-1 to TRBJ1-1; perhaps TRBD1 as D (5 bases). V lost 4 bases and J 1 base, leaving 17 bases between the germline ends. The CDR3 consists of 16 residues. Per germline, CDR1 SGHRS and CDR2 YFSETQ. CDR3 protein: CASSETPGPQNTEAFF. CDR3 in DNA: TGCGCCAGCAGCGAGACTCCGGGACCGCAGAACACTGAAGCTTTCTTT.

The rearrangement links TRBV7-3 to TRBJ1-1, with D possibly TRBD1 on 5 matching bases. Trimming removed 1 base at V and 4 bases at J, with 10 bases between. Germline V gene lookup returns CDR1 SGHTA and CDR2 FQGTGA. This CDR3 comprises 14 residues. CDR3: CASSLIAGTTEAFF. The CDR3 DNA reads TGTGCCAGCAGCTTAATCGCAGGGACCACTGAAGCTTTCTTT.

This chain links TRBV5-1 with TRBJ2-5, with 12 bases matching TRBD2. CDR1 SGHRS and CDR2 YFSETQ come from the germline V gene. Trimming took 2 bases from V and 4 from J; bases not matched to a gene: 6. The CDR3 sequence is 16 residues long. The CDR3 sequence: CASSLSSGGARETQYF. CDR3 in DNA: TGCGCCAGCAGCTTATCTAGCGGGGGGGCTAGAGAGACCCAGTACTTC.

J is TRBJ1-4 and V is TRBV6-6, with D perhaps matching TRBD1 (5 bases). This CDR3 region has 14 residues. Germline values: CDR1 MNHNY, CDR2 SVGAGI (reference sequence). V lost 8 bases to trimming and J lost 7 bases, with 17 bases between them. CDR3 region: CASRIGALGEKLFF. The DNA for the CDR3 is TGTGCCAGCCGAATCGGGGCATTAGGTGAAAAACTGTTTTTT.

The DNA for the CDR3 is TGTGCCAGCAGTGAGTCTAGGGCTAGCGGGAGTCGAGCATACAATGAGCAGTTCTTC. This sequence encodes CASSESRASGSRAYNEQFF. This chain joins TRBV6-4 and TRBJ2-1, with TRBD2 matching 10 bases. The CDR3 length is 19 residues. Germline V gives CDR1 MRHNA, CDR2 SNTAGT. After removal of 3 bases from V and 4 bases from J, the junction contained 15 bases not matched to a gene.

The chain uses TRBV9 and TRBJ1-1; possible D gene TRBD1, 6 bases. Germline loops: CDR1 SGDLS, CDR2 YYNGEE. Trimming took off 0 bases at V and 1 base at J, with 10 bases between the two ends. This CDR3 contains 15 residues. As DNA, the CDR3 is TGTGCCAGCAGCGTAGAAGGACAGAGGAACACTGAAGCTTTCTTT. Its protein product is CASSVEGQRNTEAFF.

J is TRBJ1-5 and V is TRBV27; D is uncertain. This CDR3 region has 14 residues. The germline V gene has CDR1 MNHEY and CDR2 SMNVEV (reference sequence). Between the trimmed V and J ends, which lost 4 bases and 4 bases, there was a span of 11 bases. The CDR3 loop reads CASSYRRTNQPQHF. The CDR3 DNA is TGTGCCAGCAGTTACCGCCGTACTAATCAGCCCCAGCATTTT.

The chain joins TRBV7-2 to TRBJ2-1; D possibly corresponds to TRBD2 (5 bases). The CDR3 loop spans 14 amino acids. Germline V gene data show CDR1 as SGHTA and CDR2 as FQGNSA. V lost 6 bases and J 1 base, leaving 10 bases between the germline ends. The CDR3 region is CASSSAGSYNEQFF. CDR3 in DNA: TGTGCCAGCAGTTCGGCGGGTTCCTACAATGAGCAGTTCTTC.